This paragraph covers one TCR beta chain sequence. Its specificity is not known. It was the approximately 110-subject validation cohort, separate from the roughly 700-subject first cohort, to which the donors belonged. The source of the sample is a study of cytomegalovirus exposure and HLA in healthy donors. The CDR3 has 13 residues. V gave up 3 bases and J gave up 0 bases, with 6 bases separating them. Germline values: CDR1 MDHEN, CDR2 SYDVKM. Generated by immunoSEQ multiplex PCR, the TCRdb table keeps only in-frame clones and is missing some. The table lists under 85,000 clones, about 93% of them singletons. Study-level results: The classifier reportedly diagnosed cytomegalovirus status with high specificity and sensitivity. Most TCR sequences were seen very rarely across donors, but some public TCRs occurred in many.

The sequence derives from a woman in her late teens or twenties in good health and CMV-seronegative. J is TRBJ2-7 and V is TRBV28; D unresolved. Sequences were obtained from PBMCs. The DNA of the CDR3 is TGTGCCAGCAGTTTCCCAGGCTCCTACGAGCAGTACTTC. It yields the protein CASSFPGSYEQYF.